Following are 30 T cell receptor beta chains from one sample sequenced in a study of T cells after yellow fever vaccination. One entry per CDR3 protein, called by TCRdb with MiXCR from the 5' RACE reads. Of 250,000 to 300,000 distinct CDR3 sequences in the sample, roughly 5.6% were seen once. Material: CD4+ T cells sorted from PBMCs, obtained on the day of the yellow fever booster vaccination. The receptors here all came from a man between 18 and 35 years old who received the YFV17D yellow fever vaccine.

This clonotype was observed at least ten times. V usage is TRBV7-9 and J usage is TRBJ1-1, with no clear D. The CDR3 is 14 residues long. Per the germline V gene, CDR1 is SEHNR and CDR2 is FQNEAQ (reference sequence). Trimming took off 1 base at V and 5 bases at J, with 11 bases between the two ends. The CDR3 sequence is CASSLDPVGTEAFF. CDR3 nucleotides: TGTGCCAGCAGCTTAGATCCCGTAGGGACTGAAGCTTTCTTT.

This clonotype was picked up a small number of times. The chain combines TRBV4-1 with TRBJ1-4; D remains unclear. The germline gives CDR1 MGHRA, CDR2 YSYEKL. V lost 5 bases to trimming and J lost 0 bases, with 13 bases between them. The CDR3 is 16 amino acids. For the CDR3, the DNA is TGCGCCAGCAGCAGCCGGGCCGCTGCAACTAATGAAAAACTGTTTTTT. Protein sequence: CASSSRAAATNEKLFF.

CDR3: CSVKHTGGIEAFF. CDR3 sequence (DNA): TGCAGCGTGAAGCATACAGGGGGAATCGAAGCTTTCTTT. The rearrangement links TRBV29-1 to TRBJ1-1; 8 bases fit TRBD1. V was clipped by 6 bases and J by 8 bases; unmatched bases: 11. The CDR3 loop spans 13 amino acids. The V gene's germline CDR1 is SQVTM and CDR2 ANQGSEA.

A few counts support this clonotype. The chain joins TRBV5-1 to TRBJ2-3; 7 bases are shared with TRBD1. This CDR3 has 15 amino acids. Germline CDR1 is SGHRS and CDR2 is YFSETQ. V dropped 4 bases and J dropped 6; count of bases not matched to a gene: 11. The DNA for the CDR3 is TGCGCCAGCAGCCTGAGACAGGGCACGACGGATACGCAGTATTTT. This codes for CASSLRQGTTDTQYF.

This clonotype was counted many times. The chain carries TRBV14 and TRBJ2-1; TRBD1 matches 8 bases. The V gene end was trimmed by 2 bases and the J gene end by 5 bases; junction bases not matched to a gene: 17. The germline CDR1 and CDR2 sequences are SGHDN and FVKESK. This CDR3 is built from 19 residues. The CDR3 loop reads CASSQLRWDRDRINNEQFF. The CDR3 region has the DNA TGTGCCAGCAGCCAATTGCGATGGGACCGGGACAGGATAAACAATGAGCAGTTCTTC.

Ten or more counts support this clonotype. This chain links TRBV7-2 with TRBJ2-5, with D tentatively TRBD1 or TRBD2 (6 bases each). CDR3 size: 14 residues. The ends were cut back, 5 bases at V and 5 bases at J, with 15 bases in the middle. Germline loops: CDR1 SGHTA, CDR2 FQGNSA. CDR3 bases: TGTGCCAGCAGCCGACTGGGGGGCTGGGAGACCCAGTACTTC. This encodes CASSRLGGWETQYF.

This clonotype was observed many times. The CDR3 is CASSPRLAGNTGELFF. The CDR3 DNA sequence: TGCGCCAGCAGCCCCCGACTAGCGGGGAACACCGGGGAGCTGTTTTTT. The chain uses TRBV4-1 and TRBJ2-2; 10 bases map to TRBD2. Germline V gives CDR1 MGHRA, CDR2 YSYEKL. The length of the CDR3 is 16 residues. The V segment lost 4 bases and the J segment 1 base; nucleotides outside the gene matches: 3.

This clonotype occurred a few times. The chain combines TRBV20-1 with TRBJ2-7; D gene ambiguous. Trimming cost V 0 bases and J 1 base, with 7 bases left between them. CDR1 and CDR2 (germline): DFQATT, SNEGSKA (reference sequence). The CDR3 is 13 residues long. CDR3 nucleotides: TGCAGTGCTAGAGATCTGAAATCCTACGAGCAGTACTTC. Protein: CSARDLKSYEQYF.

This chain links TRBV12-3 or TRBV12-4 with TRBJ2-7; 7 nucleotides line up with TRBD1. The CDR3 is 15 amino acids. Losses at the gene ends were 5 bases for V and 2 bases for J; bases not matched to a gene: 9. The CDR3 loop reads CASSQTTGSTYEQYF. CDR3 sequence (DNA): TGTGCCAGCAGTCAGACGACAGGGAGTACCTACGAGCAGTACTTC.

The chain has TRBV7-2 and TRBJ2-5; D is ambiguous. Between the trimmed V and J ends, which lost 10 bases and 7 bases, there was a span of 16 bases. The CDR3 runs 12 residues. Germline V CDR1 and CDR2: SGHTA, FQGNSA. The CDR3, as DNA: TGTGCCACCCGAAAGACGGGCGTGACCCAGTACTTC. It yields the protein CATRKTGVTQYF. Variable domain in full (rest from reference TRBV7-2 and TRBJ2-5): GAGVSQSPSNKVTEKGKDVELRCDPISGHTALYWYRQSLGQGLEFLIYFQGNSAPDKSGLPSDRFSAERTGGSVSTLTIQRTQQEDSAVYLCATRKTGVTQYFGPGTRLLVL.

This clonotype has at least ten counts. The chain joins TRBV5-1 to TRBJ2-3, with unresolved D. V gave up 0 bases and J gave up 0 bases, with 8 bases separating them. The CDR3 is 15 amino acids. Per germline, CDR1 SGHRS and CDR2 YFSETQ. The CDR3 here is CASSLEPTSTDTQYF. CDR3 sequence (DNA): TGCGCCAGCAGCTTGGAGCCGACCAGCACAGATACGCAGTATTTT. Full variable domain (remainder filled in from reference TRBV5-1 and TRBJ2-3): KAGVTQTPRYLIKTRGQQVTLSCSPISGHRSVSWYQQTPGQGLQFLFEYFSETQRNKGNFPGRFSGRQFSNSRSEMNVSTLELGDSALYLCASSLEPTSTDTQYFGPGTRLTVL.

This clonotype was detected many times. The V and J genes are TRBV5-1 and TRBJ2-1; TRBD2 aligns across 8 bases. J gave up 6 bases and V 4 bases, and 9 bases lay outside the gene matches. CDR3 size: 15 residues. The V gene's germline CDR1 is SGHRS and CDR2 YFSETQ. The CDR3 loop reads CASSPQSGGVNEQFF. CDR3 DNA: TGCGCCAGCAGCCCCCAGAGCGGGGGCGTCAATGAGCAGTTCTTC. The whole variable domain, filled in from reference TRBV5-1 and TRBJ2-1, reads KAGVTQTPRYLIKTRGQQVTLSCSPISGHRSVSWYQQTPGQGLQFLFEYFSETQRNKGNFPGRFSGRQFSNSRSEMNVSTLELGDSALYLCASSPQSGGVNEQFFGPGTRLTVL.

This clonotype was found a few times. The chain recombines TRBV7-2 with TRBJ2-1; no clear D. The CDR3 has 15 residues. Germline V gene data show CDR1 as SGHTA and CDR2 as FQGNSA. The germline V and J ends were trimmed by 6 bases and 0 bases, with 12 bases remaining between them. The CDR3 protein is CASRPSLHSYNEQFF. CDR3 in DNA: TGTGCCAGCAGGCCCAGTCTACACTCCTACAATGAGCAGTTCTTC.

A few counts support this clonotype. The J gene is TRBJ1-1, the V gene TRBV29-1; D is unclear. The germline CDR1 and CDR2 sequences are SQVTM and ANQGSEA. V lost 4 bases and J 1 base, leaving 13 bases between the germline ends. The CDR3 is 14 residues long. In DNA, the CDR3 is TGCAGCGTTGGATTCCCGTGGTGGAACACTGAAGCTTTCTTT. Translated: CSVGFPWWNTEAFF.

This chain joins TRBV18 and TRBJ1-3, with D perhaps TRBD1 (5 bases). CDR1 and CDR2 (germline): KGHSH, LQKENI. V dropped 0 bases and J dropped 7 bases, with 13 bases sitting between them. The CDR3 runs 15 residues. The CDR3 DNA sequence: TGTGCCAGCTCACCACCGGGCCGGCGGGGGAACACCATATATTTT. It codes for CASSPPGRRGNTIYF.

This clonotype was seen only a few times. The V gene is TRBV5-1, the J gene TRBJ1-2; D remains ambiguous. CDR3 length: 14 residues. Germline CDR1 reads SGHRS; CDR2 reads YFSETQ. Trimming left V 4 bases short and J 0 bases short, with 10 bases between. CDR3 protein: CASSLQVANYGYTF. The CDR3 DNA reads TGCGCCAGCAGCCTGCAGGTAGCTAACTATGGCTACACCTTC.

The gene calls are TRBV11-3 and TRBJ2-1, with 12 bases that match TRBD2. Germline CDR1 is SGHNT and CDR2 is YENEEA. Germline trimming cut 1 base from V and 10 bases from J; bases unmatched to any gene: 2. The length of the CDR3 is 14 residues. The CDR3 loop reads CASSLGLAGDEQFF. As DNA, the CDR3 is TGTGCCAGCAGCTTAGGACTAGCGGGGGACGAGCAGTTCTTC.

This chain joins TRBV20-1 and TRBJ2-5, with 12 bases matching TRBD2. Per germline, CDR1 DFQATT and CDR2 SNEGSKA (reference sequence). This CDR3 spans 15 amino acids. Germline trimming cut 0 bases from V and 6 bases from J; bases unmatched to any gene: 5. This CDR3 is CSARDVLAGGKTQYF. CDR3 nucleotides: TGCAGTGCTAGAGATGTACTAGCGGGGGGCAAGACCCAGTACTTC.

The genes are TRBV5-1 and TRBJ2-3, with TRBD2 identical over 14 bases. The CDR3 consists of 17 residues. Trimming cost V 4 bases and J 3 bases; bases outside gene matches: 7. Germline V gene data show CDR1 as SGHRS and CDR2 as YFSETQ. The CDR3 reads CASSMATSGGATDTQYF. The DNA of the CDR3 is TGCGCCAGCAGCATGGCGACTAGCGGGGGGGCGACAGATACGCAGTATTTT.

This clonotype was seen a few times. The chain recombines TRBV3-1 with TRBJ1-4; TRBD1 might be the D (6 bases). The germline gives CDR1 LGHDT, CDR2 YNNKEL (reference sequence). The CDR3 is 12 residues long. Trimming took off 5 bases at V and 6 bases at J, with 7 bases between the two ends. In nucleotides, the CDR3 is TGTGCCAGCAGCGGACAGCATGAAAAACTGTTTTTT. Its protein is CASSGQHEKLFF.

The V and J genes are TRBV5-1 and TRBJ2-3, with D unresolved. V lost 4 bases and J 7 bases, leaving 7 bases between the germline ends. This CDR3 is 11 amino acids long. Germline V CDR1 and CDR2: SGHRS, YFSETQ. DNA for the CDR3: TGCGCCAGCAGCATCTTTAATACGCAGTATTTT. Translating it yields CASSIFNTQYF.

This clonotype was counted a few times. This sequence joins TRBV6-5 and TRBJ2-2, with 9 nucleotides matching TRBD1. Per the germline V gene, CDR1 is MNHEY and CDR2 is SVGAGI. CDR3 length: 17 amino acids. V lost 7 bases, J lost 6 bases, and 15 bases stayed unmatched. CDR3 sequence reads: CASIHRVGTGIAGELFF. Here the CDR3 DNA reads TGTGCCAGCATCCATCGAGTCGGGACAGGGATCGCCGGGGAGCTGTTTTTT.

This clonotype was detected many times. The chain is built from TRBV5-1 and TRBJ2-1, with D tentatively TRBD2 (6 bases). The CDR3 is 13 amino acids. CDR1 is SGHRS, CDR2 YFSETQ, per germline. The germline V and J ends were trimmed by 4 bases and 8 bases, with 13 bases remaining between them. CDR3 nucleotide sequence: TGCGCCAGCAGCGCGGGACTGCCACATGAGCAGTTCTTC. Protein: CASSAGLPHEQFF.

This clonotype came up a few times. The chain uses TRBV5-1 and TRBJ2-1; D not certain. The CDR3 has 13 residues. The V end was cut by 4 bases, the J end by 7 bases, with 12 bases between. Germline V lookup: CDR1 SGHRS, CDR2 YFSETQ. The CDR3 coding sequence is TGCGCCAGCAGCATCCAGACCCCAAATGAGCAGTTCTTC. It specifies CASSIQTPNEQFF.

The sample holds many counts of this clonotype. V is TRBV28 and J is TRBJ1-2; 7 nucleotides match TRBD1. This CDR3 is 14 amino acids long. CDR1 is MDHEN, CDR2 SYDVKM, per germline. V shed 1 base, J shed 8 bases, and the junction held 7 bases outside the gene matches. The CDR3 region is CASSLYRQGWGYTF. The CDR3 DNA follows: TGTGCCAGCAGTTTATATCGACAGGGATGGGGCTACACCTTC.

This clonotype was counted between two and nine times. The chain employs TRBV6-5 and TRBJ2-5, with TRBD1 matching 7 bases. CDR3 length: 13 amino acids. The V and J ends lost 5 bases and 5 bases, in that order; junction bases with no gene match: 5. Germline lookup yields CDR1 MNHEY and CDR2 SVGAGI. Written as DNA, the CDR3 is TGTGCCAGCAGTGGGGGACAGTTGGAGACCCAGTACTTC. Encoded protein: CASSGGQLETQYF.

The sample holds many counts of this clonotype. This chain connects TRBV7-2 to TRBJ1-2, with 9 positions matching TRBD1. Germline-derived CDR1 and CDR2 are SGHTA and FQGNSA. V lost 4 bases, J lost 0 bases, and 9 bases stayed unmatched. This CDR3 is built from 17 residues. The CDR3: CASSSRQGVGSNYGYTF. CDR3 DNA: TGTGCCAGCAGCTCCCGACAGGGGGTAGGGTCTAACTATGGCTACACCTTC. The full variable domain, in which reference TRBV7-2 and TRBJ1-2 provide the parts outside the CDR3, is GAGVSQSPSNKVTEKGKDVELRCDPISGHTALYWYRQSLGQGLEFLIYFQGNSAPDKSGLPSDRFSAERTGGSVSTLTIQRTQQEDSAVYLCASSSRQGVGSNYGYTFGSGTRLTVV.

This clonotype was recorded many times. V and J are TRBV30 and TRBJ2-3; D gene ambiguous. This CDR3 has 11 residues. V lost 1 base to trimming and J lost 4 bases, with 3 bases between them. CDR1 GTSNPN and CDR2 SVGIG come from the germline V gene (reference sequence). This CDR3 is CAWSGSDTQYF. CDR3 nucleotides: TGTGCCTGGAGTGGGTCAGATACGCAGTATTTT.

This clonotype occurred many times. The V gene is TRBV18, the J gene TRBJ2-1; TRBD2 matches at 13 bases. Trimming cost V 5 bases and J 4 bases; bases outside gene matches: 5. Germline V lookup: CDR1 KGHSH, CDR2 LQKENI. The CDR3 consists of 16 residues. The CDR3 coding sequence is TGTGCCAGCTCAGGACTAGCGGGGGATACTTACAATGAGCAGTTCTTC. Translated: CASSGLAGDTYNEQFF.

The chain carries TRBV7-9 and TRBJ1-1; D is undetermined. Germline CDR1 is SEHNR and CDR2 is FQNEAQ (reference sequence). The CDR3 has 14 residues. V lost 1 base to trimming and J lost 2 bases, with 8 bases between them. The CDR3 reads CASSLVAPNTEAFF. CDR3 nucleotide sequence: TGTGCCAGCAGCTTAGTTGCTCCAAACACTGAAGCTTTCTTT.